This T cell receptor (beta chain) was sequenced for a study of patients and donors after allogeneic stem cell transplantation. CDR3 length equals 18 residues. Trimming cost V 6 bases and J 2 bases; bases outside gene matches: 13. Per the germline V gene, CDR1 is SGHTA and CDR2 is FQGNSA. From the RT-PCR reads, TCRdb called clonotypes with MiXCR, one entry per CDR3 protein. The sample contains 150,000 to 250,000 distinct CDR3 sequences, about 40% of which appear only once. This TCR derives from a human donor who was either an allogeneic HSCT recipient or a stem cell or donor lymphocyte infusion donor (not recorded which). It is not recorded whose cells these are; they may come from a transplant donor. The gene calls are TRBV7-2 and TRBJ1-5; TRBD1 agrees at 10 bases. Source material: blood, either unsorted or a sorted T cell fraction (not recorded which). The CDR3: CASSSGQGPFMGNQPQHF. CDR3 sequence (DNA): TGTGCCAGCAGTTCGGGACAGGGGCCCTTCATGGGCAATCAGCCCCAGCATTTT.